This T cell receptor beta chain was sequenced for a study of T cells in Graves' hyperthyroidism and ophthalmopathy. At least ten counts were recorded for this clonotype. The CDR3 extends over 14 amino acids. Germline-derived CDR1 and CDR2 are KGHDR and SFDVKD. The trim removed 4 bases at V and 4 bases at J, leaving 5 bases unmatched. It was RNA transcripts that yielded the amplified TCR beta CDR3 regions. First-round RT-PCR of the TCR CDR3 relied on the HTBI primer set. TCRdb analysed the multiplex PCR reads with MiXCR anew, one entry per CDR3 protein. The data show 250,000 to 350,000 distinct CDR3 sequences, 15% to 20% seen once.

What was sequenced was blood. This receptor was taken from a man aged 25 to 45 with Graves' hyperthyroidism. V usage is TRBV24-1 and J usage is TRBJ1-2; the match to TRBD1 covers 7 bases. The CDR3 nucleotides read TGTGCCACCAGTGAAGACAGGGATCCCTATGGCTACACCTTC. It yields the protein CATSEDRDPYGYTF.